These T cell receptor beta chains were read from a single sample in a study of vaccination effects on CD4 cells after COVID-19. Sequenced by immunoSEQ multiplex PCR; TCRdb stores in-frame clones only, minus some. The top ten hold roughly 5.5% of the sample, which has around 46,000 clones, 55% to 75% seen once. Their antigens remain unidentified. The specimen was CD4+ T cells from PBMCs cultured without peptide, collected before COVID-19 vaccination. The source of these receptors is a human donor who received a COVID-19 vaccine. CDR3s include the opening cysteine and the closing phenylalanine or tryptophan. A D gene is named only where the DNA matches it firmly. Expanded clones get a size class; other rows say once, few or many, or leave the size out.

V: TRBV5-5
J: TRBJ1-3
D: -
size: -
DNA: TGTGCCAGCAGCCCCTCGGGCAGGGGAGGAAACACCATATATTTT
CDR3: CASSPSGRGGNTIYF

V: TRBV5-5
J: TRBJ1-5
D: TRBD1
size: once
DNA: TGTGCCAGCAGACGAGGACAGGGCGGCGGCAATCAGCCCCAGCATTTT
CDR3: CASRRGQGGGNQPQHF

V: TRBV12-3/TRBV12-4
J: TRBJ2-1
D: TRBD2
size: -
DNA: TGTGCCAGCAGTCCAGGGACTAGTTATGAGCAGTTCTTC
CDR3: CASSPGTSYEQFF

V: TRBV9
J: TRBJ2-7
D: -
size: -
DNA: TGTGCCAGCAGCGTATCGGACCTCCCCTCCTACGAGCAGTACTTC
CDR3: CASSVSDLPSYEQYF

V: TRBV9
J: TRBJ2-1
D: TRBD1
size: -
DNA: TGTGCCAGCAGCGTAGAGGGACAGGGGTCGGGTGAGCAGTTCTTC
CDR3: CASSVEGQGSGEQFF

V: TRBV7-9
J: TRBJ2-7
D: TRBD2
size: few
DNA: TGTGCCAGCAGCTTTGGCGGGAGCGACGAGCAGTACTTC
CDR3: CASSFGGSDEQYF

V: TRBV5-6
J: TRBJ1-5
D: TRBD1
size: -
DNA: TGTGCCAGCAGCTGGACAGGGGGCGATCAGCCCCAGCATTTT
CDR3: CASSWTGGDQPQHF

V: TRBV28
J: TRBJ1-6
D: TRBD1
size: -
DNA: TGTGCCAGCAGCCCCAGGGGGAATTCACCCCTCCACTTT
CDR3: CASSPRGNSPLHF

V: TRBV6-5
J: TRBJ2-7
D: -
size: -
DNA: TGTGCCAGCACGGGAACCAGGGATCGGGGCGAGCAGTACTTC
CDR3: CASTGTRDRGEQYF

V: TRBV3-1/TRBV3-2
J: TRBJ1-1
D: -
size: -
DNA: TGTGCCAGCAGCCAAGTCTCTTGGGGCACTGAAGCTTTCTTT
CDR3: CASSQVSWGTEAFF

V: TRBV28
J: TRBJ2-7
D: -
size: -
DNA: TGTGCCAGCAGCTCCTTAGGGCGGATCCCCTACGAGCAGTACTTC
CDR3: CASSSLGRIPYEQYF

V: TRBV2
J: TRBJ2-3
D: -
size: -
DNA: TGTGCCAGCAGTGATCTCGGGATTGATACGCAGTATTTT
CDR3: CASSDLGIDTQYF

V: TRBV7-8
J: TRBJ2-5
D: -
size: -
DNA: TGTGCCAGCAGCGCTACTCAGGGGGAGACCCAGTACTTC
CDR3: CASSATQGETQYF

V: TRBV5-6
J: TRBJ2-1
D: -
size: few
DNA: TGTGCCAGCAGCGGACAGAGCTCCTACAATGAGCAGTTCTTC
CDR3: CASSGQSSYNEQFF

V: TRBV6-5
J: TRBJ2-5
D: TRBD2
size: -
DNA: TGTGCCAGCAGCGGCACTAGCGCCTCAGAGACCCAGTACTTC
CDR3: CASSGTSASETQYF

V: TRBV18
J: TRBJ1-4
D: -
size: once
DNA: TGTGCCAGCTCACCTGATAATGAAAAACTGTTTTTT
CDR3: CASSPDNEKLFF

V: TRBV19
J: TRBJ1-2
D: -
size: once
DNA: TGTGCCAGTAGGGTCTTCTATGGCTACACCTTC
CDR3: CASRVFYGYTF

V: TRBV19
J: TRBJ1-5
D: -
size: -
DNA: TGTGCCAGTAGTATAGAGGGCAATCAGCCCCAGCATTTT
CDR3: CASSIEGNQPQHF

V: TRBV28
J: TRBJ1-2
D: -
size: few
DNA: TGTGCCAGCAGTCAGGCAAACTATGGCTACACCTTC
CDR3: CASSQANYGYTF

V: TRBV29-1
J: TRBJ2-1
D: -
size: -
DNA: TGCAGCGTCGGGAGCCCGGAGCAGTTCTTC
CDR3: CSVGSPEQFF

V: TRBV4-1
J: TRBJ1-1
D: TRBD1
size: few
DNA: TGCGCCAGCAGCCAAGGCGAGGACAGGGGGATGAACACTGAAGCTTTCTTT
CDR3: CASSQGEDRGMNTEAFF

V: TRBV28
J: TRBJ2-3
D: TRBD2
size: -
DNA: TGTGCCAGCAGTTTATACATGGGGACTAGCGGGGGCCTTAGCACAGATACGCAGTATTTT
CDR3: CASSLYMGTSGGLSTDTQYF

V: TRBV14
J: TRBJ1-2
D: -
size: -
DNA: TGTGCCGTCAGGGATTATGGCTACACCTTC
CDR3: CAVRDYGYTF

V: TRBV6-5
J: TRBJ2-2
D: -
size: -
DNA: TGTGCCAGCAGGGGAAAGGGGGATGCCACCGGGGAGCTGTTTTTT
CDR3: CASRGKGDATGELFF

V: TRBV7-3
J: TRBJ1-1
D: TRBD1
size: -
DNA: TGTGCCAGCAGCTTGTCAGGGGGAAACACTGAAGCTTTCTTT
CDR3: CASSLSGGNTEAFF

V: TRBV29-1
J: TRBJ1-1
D: -
size: few
DNA: TGCAGCGTTGCTCCCGGGAGCACTGAAGCTTTCTTT
CDR3: CSVAPGSTEAFF

V: TRBV9
J: TRBJ2-3
D: TRBD1
size: -
DNA: TGTGCCAGCAGCCGACAGGGGGAACTTTTTTCAGATACGCAGTATTTT
CDR3: CASSRQGELFSDTQYF

V: TRBV2
J: TRBJ1-5
D: TRBD1
size: few
DNA: TGTGCCAGCAGTCCACAGGGGAGAAATCAGCCCCAGCATTTT
CDR3: CASSPQGRNQPQHF

V: TRBV28
J: TRBJ2-5
D: -
size: few
DNA: TGTGCCAGCAGTCTCCGTCAAGAGACCCAGTACTTC
CDR3: CASSLRQETQYF

V: TRBV10-1
J: TRBJ2-6
D: TRBD1
size: -
DNA: TGCGCCAGCATCCCCCTCGGGACAGGAAGCTCTGGGGCCAACGTCCTGACTTTC
CDR3: CASIPLGTGSSGANVLTF

V: TRBV12-3/TRBV12-4
J: TRBJ1-2
D: -
size: once
DNA: TGTGCCAGCACTAATGCCGGGGAGCGCTACACCTTC
CDR3: CASTNAGERYTF

V: TRBV18
J: TRBJ1-5
D: -
size: few
DNA: TGTGCCAGCTCACCCGGGACGGATGCGCAGCCCCAGCATTTT
CDR3: CASSPGTDAQPQHF

V: TRBV29-1
J: TRBJ1-4
D: -
size: -
DNA: TGCAGCGTTGAAGGAGGGGCGCCTTTTAATGAAAAACTGTTTTTT
CDR3: CSVEGGAPFNEKLFF

V: TRBV3-1/TRBV3-2
J: TRBJ2-3
D: -
size: -
DNA: TGTGCCAGCAGCCAAGTTGGCAGGGAAGGGGGCACAGATACGCAGTATTTT
CDR3: CASSQVGREGGTDTQYF

V: TRBV28
J: TRBJ1-2
D: TRBD1
size: -
DNA: TGTGCCAGCAGTTTATGGGCGACAGGGGGCGAAGGCTACACCTTC
CDR3: CASSLWATGGEGYTF

V: TRBV30
J: TRBJ1-6
D: -
size: once
DNA: TGTGCCTGGAAACAGGTGCATCCCCCCCTCCACTTT
CDR3: CAWKQVHPPLHF

V: TRBV18
J: TRBJ1-4
D: -
size: -
DNA: TGTGCCAGCTCACTCCTTTCCGGGACCGGTGAAAAACTGTTTTTT
CDR3: CASSLLSGTGEKLFF

V: TRBV19
J: TRBJ2-7
D: -
size: -
DNA: TGTGCCAGTAGTATCCGGGACGGCTCCTACGAGCAGTACTTC
CDR3: CASSIRDGSYEQYF

V: TRBV30
J: TRBJ2-1
D: -
size: once
DNA: TGTGCCTGGAGTGTACACAGGGCCAATGAGCAGTTCTTC
CDR3: CAWSVHRANEQFF

V: TRBV12-3/TRBV12-4
J: TRBJ1-1
D: -
size: -
DNA: TGTGCCAGCAGTTTAAGGGGGTCCACTGAAGCTTTCTTT
CDR3: CASSLRGSTEAFF

V: TRBV5-6
J: TRBJ2-7
D: -
size: few
DNA: TGTGCCAGCAGCTTCGGACAGACTACCATCTACGAGCAGTACTTC
CDR3: CASSFGQTTIYEQYF